The T cell receptor beta chain under discussion was sequenced for a study of a mutant IDH1 vaccine in newly diagnosed glioma. Study-level background: The patients received vaccinations eight times, in weeks 1, 3, 5, 7, 11, 15, 19 and 23. Treated patients were roughly 62% male, roughly 40% female, mean age 40.4 years.

The germline gives CDR1 SEHNR, CDR2 FQNEAQ (reference sequence). The CDR3 extends over 17 amino acids. V shed 1 base and J 1 base; nucleotides not matched to a gene: 7. The time point: week 23, last vaccination. Every vaccination contained 300 ug of the mutant IDH1 20-mer peptide and was paired with topical imiquimod. The repertoire was sequenced with immunoSEQ multiplex PCR; TCRdb's copy has only in-frame clones and lacks some. The table has under 85,000 clones, 75% to 90% seen once. Concerning this clone itself: Its antigen remains unidentified.

This receptor was taken from a woman in her fifties or sixties with glioma. This chain joins TRBV7-9 and TRBJ2-7; 10 nucleotides agree with TRBD2. The sequencing used PBMCs, collected from a glioma patient whose treatment included an IDH1 peptide vaccine. The CDR3 protein is CASSLGWELAGSYEQYF. In nucleotides, the CDR3 is TGTGCCAGCAGCTTAGGGTGGGAACTAGCGGGATCCTACGAGCAGTACTTC.